This T cell receptor beta chain was identified in a study of shared clonotypes between healthy human individuals. In regard to this clone: The antigen remains unidentified.

Deletions cut 1 base from V and 8 bases from J, with 17 bases between. The CDR3 spans 15 residues. In germline, CDR1 is SGHTA, CDR2 FQGNSA. The repertoire was sequenced with immunoSEQ multiplex PCR; TCRdb's copy has only in-frame clones and lacks some. Among 950,000 to 1,300,000 clones, about 75% were seen once, and the ten largest hold about 1.5%. Whole-study results and caveats: Researchers sampled only blood; tissue repertoires likely differ.

The rearrangement uses TRBV7-2 and TRBJ1-2; no reliable D call. The source of this sequence is a young man in good health. Material for sequencing was memory CD4+ T cells sorted from blood. Documented subset: CD45RA-negative fraction. Here the CDR3 reads CASSLDAGSRRGYTF. In nucleotides, the CDR3 is TGTGCCAGCAGCTTAGATGCTGGGTCCCGCCGGGGCTACACCTTC. The variable domain in full, completed from reference TRBV7-2 and TRBJ1-2, reads GAGVSQSPSNKVTEKGKDVELRCDPISGHTALYWYRQSLGQGLEFLIYFQGNSAPDKSGLPSDRFSAERTGGSVSTLTIQRTQQEDSAVYLCASSLDAGSRRGYTFGSGTRLTVV.